Presented here are 29 T cell receptor beta chains from one specimen sequenced in a study of cytomegalovirus exposure and HLA in healthy donors. The table came from immunoSEQ multiplex PCR; TCRdb's copy has only in-frame clones and leaves some out. The data hold approximately 200,000 clones, with approximately 86% observed a single time. The sample taken for sequencing was PBMCs. All receptors come from a woman aged 18-29 years in good health and CMV-seronegative.

The chain carries TRBV28 and TRBJ2-1; TRBD2 agrees at 8 bases. Germline CDR1 MDHEN, CDR2 SYDVKM. This CDR3 is built from 17 residues. V dropped 3 bases and J dropped 0; count of bases not matched to a gene: 7. For the CDR3, the DNA is TGTGCCAGCAGTTTGCTAACCGGGACTAGCTCCTACAATGAGCAGTTCTTC. Its translation is CASSLLTGTSSYNEQFF.

The chain employs TRBV14 and TRBJ2-7, with 8 bases aligning to TRBD1. Trimming at V came to 3 bases and at J to 1 base, leaving 2 bases not matched to a gene. This CDR3 region has 14 residues. Germline CDR1 is SGHDN and CDR2 is FVKESK. The CDR3 is CASSQRDRSYEQYF. The DNA of the CDR3 is TGTGCCAGCAGCCAGCGGGACAGGTCCTACGAGCAGTACTTC.

The chain is built from TRBV13 and TRBJ2-1; maybe TRBD1 (5 bases). Germline CDR1 PRHDT, CDR2 FYEKMQ (reference sequence). The CDR3 is 14 residues long. V was cut by 5 bases and J by 5 bases, with 13 bases left in between. The DNA of the CDR3 is TGTGCCAGCAGCCCCTGGGGCTCAGACAATGAGCAGTTCTTC. The encoded protein is CASSPWGSDNEQFF. Together with reference TRBV13 and TRBJ2-1, the CDR3 gives the full variable domain: AAGVIQSPRHLIKEKRETATLKCYPIPRHDTVYWYQQGPGQDPQFLISFYEKMQSDKGSIPDRFSAQQFSDYHSELNMSSLELGDSALYFCASSPWGSDNEQFFGPGTRLTVL.

The V call is TRBV29-1, the J call TRBJ2-1; TRBD2 aligns across 16 bases. Germline-derived CDR1 and CDR2 are SQVTM and ANQGSEA. The length of the CDR3 is 16 residues. Trimming at V came to 5 bases and at J to 7 bases, leaving 8 bases not matched to a gene. The CDR3 DNA reads as TGCAGCGTTCGGCCGGGACTAGCGGGAGGGCCAAATGAGCAGTTCTTC. Encoded protein: CSVRPGLAGGPNEQFF.

The V call is TRBV7-3, the J call TRBJ2-2, with 8 bases fitting TRBD2. Germline V gene data show CDR1 as SGHTA and CDR2 as FQGTGA. Losses at the gene ends were 2 bases for V and 6 bases for J; bases not matched to a gene: 5. CDR3 length: 15 residues. CDR3 bases: TGTGCCAGCAGCTTAGGAGCGGGAGTATCCGGGGAGCTGTTTTTT. Amino acid sequence: CASSLGAGVSGELFF.

CDR3 amino acids: CASSRGHHQETQYF. CDR3 DNA sequence: TGCGCCAGCAGCAGGGGACACCACCAAGAGACCCAGTACTTC. The gene calls are TRBV5-1 and TRBJ2-5, with D possibly being TRBD1 (6 bases). The CDR3 loop spans 14 amino acids. Germline V gene data show CDR1 as SGHRS and CDR2 as YFSETQ. Deletions cut 4 bases from V and 0 bases from J, with 10 bases between.

The CDR3 DNA reads as TGTGCCAGCAGCTTGCCAGGGACAGGTGGTGGCAATGAGCAGTTCTTC. It yields the protein CASSLPGTGGGNEQFF. The chain combines TRBV5-8 with TRBJ2-1, with 8 nucleotides matching TRBD1. V shed 1 base, J shed 6 bases, and the junction held 9 bases outside the gene matches. There are 16 residues in the CDR3. CDR1 is SGHTS and CDR2 is YDEGEE in the germline V gene.

This sequence joins TRBV9 and TRBJ2-2; 12 nucleotides line up with TRBD2. The germline gives CDR1 SGDLS, CDR2 YYNGEE. V shed 0 bases and J 5 bases; nucleotides not matched to a gene: 8. The CDR3 length is 18 residues. In DNA, the CDR3 is TGTGCCAGCAGCGTAGGACTAGCGGGAGATTGGTATACCGGGGAGCTGTTTTTT. Its translation is CASSVGLAGDWYTGELFF.

The V and J genes are TRBV5-6 and TRBJ2-7; possibly TRBD1 for D (6 bases). Germline-derived CDR1 and CDR2 are SGHDT and YYEEEE. V gave up 5 bases and J gave up 4 bases, with 22 bases separating them. This CDR3 comprises 16 residues. The CDR3 is CASRHRETQYSYEQYF. The CDR3 region has the DNA TGTGCCAGCAGACACAGGGAGACCCAATATTCATACGAGCAGTACTTC.

CDR3 loop: CASSITRRGNNYEQYF. In DNA form, the CDR3 reads TGTGCCAGCAGCATTACTCGGAGGGGCAACAACTACGAGCAGTACTTC. This rearrangement joins TRBV7-8 to TRBJ2-7; D perhaps matches TRBD2 (6 bases). This CDR3 has 16 amino acids. Trimming took off 5 bases at V and 3 bases at J, with 20 bases between the two ends. Germline V gene sequence: CDR1 SGHVS, CDR2 FQNEAQ.

This chain uses TRBV4-1 with TRBJ1-1, with D unresolved. Germline assignment: CDR1 MGHRA and CDR2 YSYEKL. The CDR3 runs to 15 residues. V lost 1 base and J 6 bases, leaving 15 bases between the germline ends. CDR3 in DNA: TGCGCCAGCAGCCAAGTTAGAGGGATGGGCGCTGAAGCTTTCTTT. This sequence encodes CASSQVRGMGAEAFF.

The rearrangement links TRBV28 to TRBJ1-2; D might be TRBD1 (6 bases). The germline V gene has CDR1 MDHEN and CDR2 SYDVKM. Trimming pared 4 bases from V and 6 bases from J, leaving 21 bases between. The length of the CDR3 is 16 residues. CDR3 nucleotide sequence: TGTGCCAGCAGTTCCCAAGCGGGGGCGGCAGAGGATGGCTACACCTTC. Translation: CASSSQAGAAEDGYTF.

This sequence joins TRBV11-2 and TRBJ2-7; D uncertain. Trimming pared 0 bases from V and 3 bases from J, leaving 9 bases between. Germline CDR1 reads SGHAT; CDR2 reads FQNNGV. The CDR3 covers 14 residues. For the CDR3, the DNA is TGTGCCAGCAGCTTAGACAGTTTGCACTACGAGCAGTACTTC. The encoded protein is CASSLDSLHYEQYF.

The chain uses TRBV7-9 and TRBJ2-1; 8 bases match TRBD2. The V gene's germline CDR1 is SEHNR and CDR2 FQNEAQ (reference sequence). J lost 4 bases, V lost 0 bases, and 2 bases had no gene match. The CDR3 is 15 amino acids. This chain's CDR3 is CASSLATSGYNEQFF. Written as DNA, the CDR3 is TGTGCCAGCAGCTTAGCTACTAGCGGTTACAATGAGCAGTTCTTC.

The chain uses TRBV5-1 and TRBJ1-2, with 10 bases that match TRBD1. With 4 bases clipped from V and 8 bases from J, the junction kept 5 bases outside the gene matches. Germline V lookup: CDR1 SGHRS, CDR2 YFSETQ. There are 13 residues in the CDR3. CDR3 nucleotides: TGCGCCAGCAGCACTGACAGGGGGCAAGGCTACACCTTC. Its translation: CASSTDRGQGYTF. The full variable domain, completed using reference TRBV5-1 and TRBJ1-2, is KAGVTQTPRYLIKTRGQQVTLSCSPISGHRSVSWYQQTPGQGLQFLFEYFSETQRNKGNFPGRFSGRQFSNSRSEMNVSTLELGDSALYLCASSTDRGQGYTFGSGTRLTVV.

V is TRBV7-9 and J is TRBJ1-4, with D unclear. From germline, CDR1 is SEHNR and CDR2 FQNEAQ (reference sequence). The V gene lost 0 bases and the J gene lost 3 bases, with 8 bases spanning the gap. The CDR3 length is 15 residues. The CDR3 sequence is CASSLAAGPNEKLFF. CDR3 DNA: TGTGCCAGCAGCTTAGCCGCGGGTCCTAATGAAAAACTGTTTTTT.

V and J are TRBV7-9 and TRBJ1-4, with 7 bases fitting TRBD1. The germline V gene has CDR1 SEHNR and CDR2 FQNEAQ (reference sequence). The V and J ends lost 5 bases and 6 bases, in that order; junction bases with no gene match: 9. The CDR3 is 15 residues long. In nucleotides, the CDR3 is TGTGCCAGCAGCCTGAACACAGGGGCGCATGAAAAACTGTTTTTT. This codes for CASSLNTGAHEKLFF.

J is TRBJ2-1 and V is TRBV27; 7 nucleotides match TRBD2. The CDR3 runs to 14 residues. In germline, CDR1 is MNHEY, CDR2 SMNVEV (reference sequence). With V trimmed by 8 bases and J by 3 bases, 7 bases remained unmatched. The chain's CDR3 is CASAAGTIYNEQFF. CDR3 DNA sequence: TGTGCCAGCGCAGCGGGAACAATCTACAATGAGCAGTTCTTC.

The genes are TRBV9 and TRBJ1-2; no clear D gene. CDR1 SGDLS and CDR2 YYNGEE come from the germline V gene. The CDR3 is made up of 12 amino acids. V lost 4 bases, J lost 3 bases, and 7 bases lay in between. CDR3 sequence: CASSSYDYGYTF. DNA of the CDR3: TGTGCCAGCAGCTCCTACGACTATGGCTACACCTTC.

The V and J genes are TRBV5-6 and TRBJ1-2, with no clear D. The germline V gene encodes CDR1 SGHDT and CDR2 YYEEEE. The CDR3 sequence is 13 residues long. V lost 2 bases and J lost 3, with 8 bases in between. The CDR3 region has the DNA TGTGCCAGCAGCTTAAACACCCACTATGGCTACACCTTC. Residues: CASSLNTHYGYTF.

V and J are TRBV4-2 and TRBJ2-7; 9 bases fit TRBD2. CDR3 length: 16 residues. The junction had 8 bases not matched to a gene; V was cut back by 0 bases and J by 5 bases. Germline-derived CDR1 and CDR2 are LGHNA and YNFKEQ. Here the CDR3 reads CASSQDLPSGIDEQYF. CDR3 sequence (DNA): TGTGCCAGCAGCCAAGATCTGCCTAGCGGGATCGACGAGCAGTACTTC.

This chain uses TRBV4-3 with TRBJ2-3; D is undetermined. The length of the CDR3 is 14 residues. V lost 0 bases to trimming and J lost 6 bases, with 10 bases between them. The germline CDR1 and CDR2 sequences are LGHNA and YSLEER. The CDR3, as DNA: TGCGCCAGCAGCCAAGATCGGGTCGGGGATACGCAGTATTTT. Its translation is CASSQDRVGDTQYF.

This rearrangement joins TRBV5-1 to TRBJ2-3; the match to TRBD2 covers 7 bases. The V segment lost 0 bases and the J segment 1 base; nucleotides outside the gene matches: 2. CDR3 length: 15 amino acids. CDR1 is SGHRS, CDR2 YFSETQ, per germline. The CDR3 DNA is TGCGCCAGCAGCTTGGCGGGAGGTGGCACAGATACGCAGTATTTT. The encoded protein is CASSLAGGGTDTQYF.

This rearrangement joins TRBV4-1 to TRBJ2-1; a weak D match, TRBD2 (6 bases). The germline V gene has CDR1 MGHRA and CDR2 YSYEKL. Deletions cut 0 bases from V and 14 bases from J, with 20 bases between. The CDR3 totals 15 residues. The CDR3 nucleotides read TGCGCCAGCAGCCAAGATCCCCTGGGGGGACGGAGTAAGTTCTTC. Translating it yields CASSQDPLGGRSKFF.

The J gene is TRBJ2-7, the V gene TRBV11-2, with 7 bases aligning to TRBD2. Per germline, CDR1 SGHAT and CDR2 FQNNGV. V lost 4 bases to trimming and J lost 5 bases; unmatched junction nucleotides: 14. The CDR3 is 16 amino acids. In nucleotides, the CDR3 is TGTGCCAGCAGCTCGGGAGGTGAGTCCCCCGGGGACGAGCAGTACTTC. This sequence encodes CASSSGGESPGDEQYF.

The CDR3 DNA reads as TGCGCCAGCAGCTTGGGAGGCGACACTGAAGCTTTCTTT. It encodes CASSLGGDTEAFF. The gene calls are TRBV5-1 and TRBJ1-1; D remains unclear. V was shortened by 0 bases and J by 3 bases, with 6 bases between the two germline ends. The CDR3 covers 13 residues. The V gene's germline CDR1 is SGHRS and CDR2 YFSETQ.

The CDR3 reads CASSFAGGSYEQYF. CDR3 DNA sequence: TGTGCCAGCAGTTTTGCGGGAGGTTCCTACGAGCAGTACTTC. This sequence joins TRBV6-5 and TRBJ2-7, with 8 bases fitting TRBD2. The ends lost 4 bases at V and 1 base at J; junction bases unmatched: 3. CDR1 and CDR2 from the germline V gene are MNHEY and SVGAGI. This CDR3 is 14 amino acids long.

V gene TRBV7-9 combines with J gene TRBJ1-2; possible D gene TRBD1, 5 bases. CDR1 SEHNR and CDR2 FQNEAQ come from the germline V gene (reference sequence). The CDR3 is 15 residues long. V lost 5 bases and J 11 bases, leaving 24 bases between the germline ends. The CDR3 DNA reads TGTGCCAGCAGCCCCCCTCGGGGGACGGCTACTGGTTACACCTTC. Translated, it gives CASSPPRGTATGYTF.

This clone was seen a single time. The rearrangement joins TRBV27 to TRBJ2-7; 7 nucleotides agree with TRBD2. This CDR3 region has 17 residues. CDR1 MNHEY and CDR2 SMNVEV come from the germline V gene (reference sequence). Losses at the gene ends were 3 bases for V and 3 bases for J; bases not matched to a gene: 14. CDR3 nucleotide sequence: TGTGCCAGCAGTTTGGCCGGTTGGGCGGGAGCCCACTACGAGCAGTACTTC. Its protein product is CASSLAGWAGAHYEQYF.